The clone carrying this TCR beta chain was recorded only once. Its cognate antigen is unknown. V shed 1 base and J shed 3 bases, with 12 bases lying between them. The germline V gene encodes CDR1 MDHEN and CDR2 SYDVKM. This CDR3 contains 15 residues. This entry comes from a study of shared clonotypes between healthy human individuals. Original processing notes: Filtering of immunoSEQ junctional sequences could not match full-length read filtering. The repertoire was sequenced with immunoSEQ multiplex PCR; TCRdb's copy has only in-frame clones and lacks some. The V and J calls and clone size come from that table; D and trimming were worked out from the DNA. The table has some 470,000 clones, approximately 80% seen once. Study-wide points: Specimens sampled were limited to blood, with tissue repertoires likely differing.

Participating donors were healthy, HIV-negative adults free of recent acute infections or vaccinations. Each donor was a Caucasian adult residing in Nashville, Tennessee. The V call is TRBV28, the J call TRBJ2-5, with TRBD1 as a possible D gene (6 bases). Sequencing was performed on PBMCs. The clonotype originates from a woman in her forties in good health. Some clones in this sample may be carry-over from other donors' samples. CDR3 in amino acids: CASSLYAGVEETQYF. CDR3 bases: TGTGCCAGCAGTTTATACGCAGGGGTGGAAGAGACCCAGTACTTC.